This is a list of T cell receptor beta chains from one sample in a study of blood T cell repertoires in COVID-19. Some clones are missing from TCRdb's copy, which holds only in-frame ones; the method was immunoSEQ multiplex PCR. The data contain some 300,000 clones, approximately 86% of them singletons. The sequencing sample was made of peripheral blood. The receptor set was obtained from a man between 65 and 79 years old with acute or convalescent COVID-19. Both conserved end residues are part of each CDR3. Fields, in order: D gene, clone size, V gene, J gene, CDR3 protein, CDR3 DNA. The D gene is left open where the match is weak. A clone size is listed for some rows: how often the clone was seen (once, few, many), or a class if it is expanded.

D: TRBD1; size: -; V: TRBV6-6; J: TRBJ2-7; CDR3: CASSYSRGPGEQYF; DNA: TGTGCCAGCAGTTACTCCAGGGGGCCGGGGGAGCAGTACTTC
D: TRBD1; size: few; V: TRBV3-1/TRBV3-2; J: TRBJ2-7; CDR3: CASSRDRAPYEQYF; DNA: TGTGCCAGCAGCCGCGACAGGGCCCCCTACGAGCAGTACTTC
D: TRBD2; size: -; V: TRBV6-6; J: TRBJ2-7; CDR3: CASSYGGRVSEQYF; DNA: TGTGCCAGCAGTTACGGTGGGAGGGTGTCCGAGCAGTACTTC
D: -; size: -; V: TRBV6-5; J: TRBJ2-5; CDR3: CASSYPGSAGPQYF; DNA: TGTGCCAGCAGTTACCCAGGATCTGCGGGTCCCCAGTACTTC
D: -; size: -; V: TRBV5-5; J: TRBJ1-6; CDR3: CASSLSGVSPLHF; DNA: TGTGCCAGCAGCTTGTCAGGGGTCTCACCCCTCCACTTT
D: -; size: -; V: TRBV5-4; J: TRBJ2-1; CDR3: CASNQGGGGNNEQFF; DNA: TGTGCCAGCAACCAGGGAGGGGGGGGCAACAATGAGCAGTTCTTC
D: TRBD2; size: -; V: TRBV10-3; J: TRBJ2-1; CDR3: CAIMTSERAEQFF; DNA: TGTGCCATCATGACTAGCGAAAGGGCTGAGCAGTTCTTC
D: -; size: -; V: TRBV6-5; J: TRBJ1-5; CDR3: CATSGDSDQPQHF; DNA: TGTGCCACCTCCGGGGATTCCGATCAGCCCCAGCATTTT
D: TRBD1; size: -; V: TRBV27; J: TRBJ2-7; CDR3: CASPGKTGGLPFQQYF; DNA: TGTGCCAGCCCGGGGAAAACAGGGGGTCTCCCTTTCCAGCAGTACTTC
D: -; size: -; V: TRBV10-3; J: TRBJ1-1; CDR3: CAISDRGKGNTEAFF; DNA: TGTGCCATCAGTGATAGGGGAAAGGGGAACACTGAAGCTTTCTTT
D: TRBD1; size: -; V: TRBV7-9; J: TRBJ1-1; CDR3: CASSLARGTGREDTEAFF; DNA: TGTGCCAGCAGCTTAGCGCGAGGGACAGGGCGCGAAGACACTGAAGCTTTCTTT
D: TRBD1; size: -; V: TRBV7-2; J: TRBJ1-2; CDR3: CASSQQDRGRYGGYTF; DNA: TGTGCCAGCAGCCAACAAGACAGGGGAAGGTATGGTGGCTACACCTTC
D: -; size: -; V: TRBV13; J: TRBJ2-3; CDR3: CASSSRRTDTQYF; DNA: TGTGCCAGCAGCTCCAGGCGCACAGATACGCAGTATTTT
D: -; size: once; V: TRBV30; J: TRBJ2-7; CDR3: CAWSPGGSSYEQYF; DNA: TGTGCCTGGAGTCCTGGGGGGAGCTCCTACGAGCAGTACTTC
D: TRBD1; size: -; V: TRBV7-2; J: TRBJ2-5; CDR3: CASSLATGGRGETQYF; DNA: TGTGCCAGCAGCTTAGCGACAGGGGGGAGAGGGGAGACCCAGTACTTC
D: TRBD1; size: -; V: TRBV14; J: TRBJ2-7; CDR3: CASSQAFGTGVEQYF; DNA: TGTGCCAGCAGCCAAGCCTTCGGGACAGGGGTTGAGCAGTACTTC
D: -; size: -; V: TRBV6-2/TRBV6-3; J: TRBJ2-7; CDR3: CASSYRGGGQSYEQYF; DNA: TGTGCCAGCAGTTACCGGGGCGGGGGCCAGTCCTACGAGCAGTACTTC
D: TRBD1; size: -; V: TRBV7-9; J: TRBJ2-1; CDR3: CASSFYSGGNEQFF; DNA: TGTGCCAGCAGCTTTTACTCAGGGGGCAATGAGCAGTTCTTC